These T cell receptor beta chains were read from a single sample in a study of blood T cell repertoires in COVID-19. The assay was immunoSEQ multiplex PCR, and TCRdb's table has in-frame clones only and misses some. The sample includes approximately 170,000 clones, around 85% of them seen just once. Source material: peripheral blood. The receptors originated from a woman aged 70 to 79 with acute or convalescent COVID-19. Both conserved end residues are part of each CDR3. D genes are given only for firm matches. Some rows have no size entry. The others give once, few or many, or a class for an expanded clone.

>TRBV7-2|few|TRBJ1-1|-
TGTGCCAGCAGCATTGACAGGATGGGTGAAGCTTTCTTT
CASSIDRMGEAFF
>TRBV29-1|-|TRBJ2-1|TRBD2
TGCAGCGTTCGCGGCGGGAGGGCCCGGGAGCAGTTCTTC
CSVRGGRAREQFF
>TRBV2|-|TRBJ2-6|-
TGTGCCAGCAGTTTCACCAGGGGTTCTGGGGCCAACGTCCTGACTTTC
CASSFTRGSGANVLTF
>TRBV18|-|TRBJ1-5|TRBD1
TGTGCCAGCTCACCTGGGACAGGTCCAAATCAGCCCCAGCATTTT
CASSPGTGPNQPQHF
>TRBV7-3|-|TRBJ2-3|TRBD1
TGTGCCAGCAGCCTGGATGGGACCAGGGGGGATACGCAGTATTTT
CASSLDGTRGDTQYF
>TRBV4-1|-|TRBJ2-3|TRBD1
TGCGCCAGCAGACCCACAGGGGGAGGAGATACGCAGTATTTT
CASRPTGGGDTQYF
>TRBV2|-|TRBJ2-7|-
TGTGCCAGCAGTGAGGGGCTTTCCTACGAGCAGTACTTC
CASSEGLSYEQYF
>TRBV6-5|-|TRBJ2-7|TRBD2
TGTGCCAGCAGTCCGACTAGCGGGAGGGGGTACGAGCAGTACTTC
CASSPTSGRGYEQYF
>TRBV5-4|-|TRBJ1-1|-
TGTGCCAGCAGCGAACAGGGTCCAGTTACTGAAGCTTTCTTT
CASSEQGPVTEAFF
>TRBV7-2|-|TRBJ2-2|TRBD2
TGTGCCAGCAGCTCCGGCGGGGGGCAGGTCGGGGAGCTGTTTTTT
CASSSGGGQVGELFF
>TRBV11-1|-|TRBJ2-3|TRBD2
TGTGCCAGCAGCTCACTAGCGGGAGTTCCCCTAGATACGCAGTATTTT
CASSSLAGVPLDTQYF
>TRBV24-1|-|TRBJ2-1|-
TGTGCCACCAGTGATTTTCGGAGGGATGCCTACAATGAGCAGTTCTTC
CATSDFRRDAYNEQFF
>TRBV4-3|-|TRBJ2-3|TRBD2
TGCGCCAGCAGCCAAGGGGCAATAGCGGGAGTGTTCCTCCCAGATACGCAGTATTTT
CASSQGAIAGVFLPDTQYF
>TRBV2|-|TRBJ1-2|-
TGTGCCAGCAGTGCAGTTAACTATGGCTACACCTTC
CASSAVNYGYTF
>TRBV9|-|TRBJ2-7|-
TGTGCCAGCAGCGTAGGTCAGGCAAGCTCCTACGAGCAGTACTTC
CASSVGQASSYEQYF
>TRBV5-1|-|TRBJ1-4|-
TGCGCCAGCAGCTTGGTGTCCGGAGCAACTAATGAAAAACTGTTTTTT
CASSLVSGATNEKLFF
>TRBV19|-|TRBJ1-1|-
TGTGCCAGTAAGTTCTTCGGAGTTACACAAGCTTTCTTT
CASKFFGVTQAFF
>TRBV5-1|-|TRBJ1-3|TRBD1
TGCGCCAGCAGCCGACACAGGGGGGACTCTGGAAACACCATATATTTT
CASSRHRGDSGNTIYF
>TRBV11-2|-|TRBJ2-1|TRBD2
TGTGCCAGCAGCTTAGTGCCCCCAACTAGCGGGGGATACAATGAGCAGTTCTTC
CASSLVPPTSGGYNEQFF
>TRBV15|-|TRBJ2-5|-
TGTGCCACCAGCAGACAGGAACAAGAGACCCAGTACTTC
CATSRQEQETQYF
>TRBV6-5|-|TRBJ2-1|TRBD1
TGTGCCAGCAGTTACGCGGGACAGGCCGTGTACAATGAGCAGTTCTTC
CASSYAGQAVYNEQFF
>TRBV28|-|TRBJ1-4|-
TGTGCCAGCAGAGGGGCGGGGCGTGAAAAACTGTTTTTT
CASRGAGREKLFF
>TRBV6-2/TRBV6-3|-|TRBJ2-3|-
TGTGCCAGCAGTTACTCAGCCACACTAGCCCGTGTACTAGAAGATACGCAGTATTTT
CASSYSATLARVLEDTQYF
>TRBV6-1|-|TRBJ1-4|TRBD1
TGTGCCAGCAGTGAACGGGACAGAGGGGAAAAACTGTTTTTT
CASSERDRGEKLFF
>TRBV11-2|once|TRBJ2-5|-
TGTGCCAGCCGAACGAAGGGGGGGGAAGTGACCCAGTACTTC
CASRTKGGEVTQYF
>TRBV19|once|TRBJ1-5|-
TGTGCCAGTAGTATAGATCGCGACACAAAGGCGGGTCAGCCCCAGCATTTT
CASSIDRDTKAGQPQHF
>TRBV7-9|-|TRBJ1-5|-
TGTGCCAGCAGCTTAGGGGCAGATCAGCCCCAGCATTTT
CASSLGADQPQHF
>TRBV11-2|-|TRBJ1-1|TRBD1
TGTGCCAGCAGCTTAGGGACGACAGGGATGACTGAAGCTTTCTTT
CASSLGTTGMTEAFF
>TRBV5-6|-|TRBJ1-6|-
TGTGCCAGCAGCTTGGTGGACAGAAGTAATTCACCCCTCCACTTT
CASSLVDRSNSPLHF
>TRBV4-1|once|TRBJ2-4|TRBD2
TGCGCCAGCAGCCCATACCCAGGGACTAGCGGGATCTACATTCAGTACTTC
CASSPYPGTSGIYIQYF
>TRBV5-1|few|TRBJ2-7|TRBD2
TGCGCCAGCAGCTTGGAGGGAGGGTACCTCGAGCAGTACTTC
CASSLEGGYLEQYF
>TRBV6-2/TRBV6-3|-|TRBJ2-1|TRBD2
TGTGCCAGCAGTTACTGGCGGGAGATAAATGAGCAGTTCTTC
CASSYWREINEQFF